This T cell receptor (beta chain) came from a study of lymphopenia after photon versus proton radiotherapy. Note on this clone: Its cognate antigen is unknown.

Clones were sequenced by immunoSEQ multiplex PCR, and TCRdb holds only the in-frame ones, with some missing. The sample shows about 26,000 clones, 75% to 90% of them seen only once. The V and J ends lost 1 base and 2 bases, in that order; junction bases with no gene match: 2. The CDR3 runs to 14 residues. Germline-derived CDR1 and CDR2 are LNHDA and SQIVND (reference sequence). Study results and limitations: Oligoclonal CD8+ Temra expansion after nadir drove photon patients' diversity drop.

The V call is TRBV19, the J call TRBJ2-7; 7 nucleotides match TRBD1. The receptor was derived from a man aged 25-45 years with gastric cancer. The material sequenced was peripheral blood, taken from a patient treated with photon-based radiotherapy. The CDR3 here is CASSIGQGAYEQYF. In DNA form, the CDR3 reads TGTGCCAGTAGTATAGGGCAGGGGGCCTACGAGCAGTACTTC. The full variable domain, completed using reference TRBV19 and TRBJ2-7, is DGGITQSPKYLFRKEGQNVTLSCEQNLNHDAMYWYRQDPGQGLRLIYYSQIVNDFQKGDIAEGYSVSREKKESFPLTVTSAQKNPTAFYLCASSIGQGAYEQYFGPGTRLTVT.